What follows are 24 T cell receptor beta chains derived from one specimen sequenced in a study of post-analysis software for immune sequencing data. These receptors' targets are unknown. General study results and limits: Roughly 5 TRBV segments occurring more often in patients than controls included TRBV5-6, TRBV5-1 and TRBV20-1.

Tagging with unique molecular identifiers was a feature of the TCR beta cDNA libraries. TCRdb reprocessed the PCR reads with MiXCR, giving one entry per CDR3 protein. The data hold about 260,000 distinct CDR3 sequences, with about 40% observed a single time. Input material: blood. The receptors stem from a girl under 18 with multiple sclerosis.

This clonotype showed up many times. The chain has TRBV20-1 and TRBJ2-3; D is ambiguous. Trimming left V 0 bases short and J 4 bases short, with 14 bases between. This CDR3 is 15 amino acids long. Looked up from germline, CDR1 is DFQATT and CDR2 is SNEGSKA (reference sequence). The CDR3 DNA reads as TGCAGTGCTAGAGATATCCTCCACTTGGCAGATACGCAGTATTTT. It encodes CSARDILHLADTQYF.

As to this clonotype: The conserved phenylalanine or tryptophan normally closing the CDR3 is absent here, so this likely arose from a read error. The chain recombines TRBV5-1 with TRBJ2-5; TRBD1 might be the D (5 bases). V was clipped by 3 bases and J by 4 bases, with 13 bases between them. The CDR3 is 14 residues long. CDR1 is SGHRS and CDR2 is YFSETQ in the germline V gene. CDR3 amino acids: CASSSRQLGETQYN. CDR3 nucleotides: TGCGCCAGCAGCTCTCGACAGTTAGGAGAGACCCAGTACAAC.

J is TRBJ2-2 and V is TRBV5-5; a possible D gene is TRBD2 (6 bases). The CDR3 has 14 residues. V was trimmed by 4 bases and J by 1 base, leaving 8 bases between them. Germline CDR1 SGHKS, CDR2 YYEKEE (reference sequence). CDR3 nucleotide sequence: TGTGCCAGCAGCCGGACTATGAACACCGGGGAGCTGTTTTTT. Translating gives CASSRTMNTGELFF. Filled out from reference TRBV5-5 and TRBJ2-2, the complete variable domain reads DAGVTQSPTHLIKTRGQQVTLRCSPISGHKSVSWYQQVLGQGPQFIFQYYEKEERGRGNFPDRFSARQFPNYSSELNVNALLLGDSALYLCASSRTMNTGELFFGEGSRLTVL.

This rearrangement joins TRBV3-1 to TRBJ2-1, with D perhaps matching TRBD2 (5 bases). With 1 base removed from V and 2 bases from J, the gap between germline ends came to 36 bases. Germline CDR1 LGHDT, CDR2 YNNKEL (reference sequence). CDR3 length equals 24 residues. This CDR3 is CASSQVRFLMDQQPRVSTYNEQFF. CDR3 DNA sequence: TGTGCCAGCAGCCAAGTCCGGTTCCTTATGGACCAGCAACCGAGGGTCAGCACCTACAATGAGCAGTTCTTC.

In this sample, this clonotype turned up many times. The gene calls are TRBV6-6 and TRBJ2-3; TRBD2 matches at 10 bases. The CDR3 loop spans 16 amino acids. CDR1 MNHNY and CDR2 SVGAGI come from the germline V gene (reference sequence). Unmatched junction bases numbered 9, after V lost 6 bases and J lost 3 bases. CDR3 in amino acids: CASSPPKRGGTDTQYF. The CDR3 region has the DNA TGTGCCAGCAGCCCCCCCAAGCGGGGGGGGACAGATACGCAGTATTTT.

In its sample, this clonotype was seen many times. V is TRBV10-3 and J is TRBJ1-6, with a possible D match to TRBD1 (5 bases). This CDR3 has 14 amino acids. Trimming removed 5 bases at V and 3 bases at J, with 8 bases between. CDR1 is ENHRY and CDR2 is SYGVKD in the germline V gene. CDR3 DNA sequence: TGTGCCATCAGTACAGGAGACTATAATTCACCCCTCCACTTT. Encoded protein: CAISTGDYNSPLHF.

The CDR3 nucleotides are TGTGCCAGCAGCCCCGGGGGACTAGCGGGAATTCCACGGTTCAATGAGCAGTACTTC. This encodes CASSPGGLAGIPRFNEQYF. This chain links TRBV7-9 with TRBJ2-7; 13 bases align to TRBD2. CDR1 is SEHNR, CDR2 FQNEAQ, per germline (reference sequence). The trim removed 5 bases at V and 7 bases at J, leaving 20 bases unmatched. The CDR3 runs to 19 residues.

The sample holds a few counts of this clonotype. A read error may account for a junction end that differs from germline. The V gene is TRBV6-1, the J gene TRBJ1-6, with D tentatively TRBD1 (5 bases). This CDR3 comprises 15 residues. Per the germline V gene, CDR1 is MNHNS and CDR2 is SASEGT. This chain's CDR3 is CASSEGRIDNSPPHF. DNA of the CDR3: TGTGCCAGCAGTGAGGGGCGGATCGATAATTCACCCCCCCACTTT.

This clonotype was picked up many times. The chain recombines TRBV6-5 with TRBJ1-2; D is perhaps TRBD1 (6 bases). The V and J ends lost 5 bases and 4 bases respectively, with 17 bases between them. This CDR3 comprises 15 residues. CDR1 MNHEY and CDR2 SVGAGI come from the germline V gene. CDR3 amino acids: CASSTFQGPLYGYTF. The CDR3 DNA reads as TGTGCCAGCAGTACTTTCCAGGGGCCCCTCTATGGCTACACCTTC.

On this clonotype itself: This could be a read error, since a much larger clone is one nucleotide away. The chain uses TRBV2 and TRBJ1-2, with 11 nucleotides matching TRBD1. The CDR3 loop spans 14 amino acids. Germline V lookup: CDR1 SNHLY, CDR2 FYNNEI. The CDR3 region is CTRAGTGGPYGYTF. As DNA, the CDR3 is TGTACCAGGGCCGGGACAGGGGGTCCCTATGGCTACACCTTC. Together with reference TRBV2 and TRBJ1-2, the CDR3 gives the full variable domain: EPEVTQTPSHQVTQMGQEVILRCVPISNHLYFYWYRQILGQKVEFLVSFYNNEISEKSEIFDDQFSVERPDGSNFTLKIRSTKLEDSAMYFCTRAGTGGPYGYTFGSGTRLTVV.

The sample holds many counts of this clonotype. This sequence joins TRBV6-1 and TRBJ2-3, with D perhaps matching TRBD1 or TRBD2 (5 bases each). The length of the CDR3 is 14 residues. Germline values: CDR1 MNHNS, CDR2 SASEGT. The V end lost 6 bases, the J end lost 2 bases, and 12 bases lay between the germline ends. CDR3: CASRSGTYTDTQYF. Written as DNA, the CDR3 is TGTGCCAGCAGATCCGGGACCTACACAGATACGCAGTATTTT.

The chain joins TRBV11-2 to TRBJ2-5; 11 bases align to TRBD2. The trim removed 5 bases at V and 1 base at J, leaving 18 bases unmatched. The CDR3 is 20 amino acids. Germline CDR1 reads SGHAT; CDR2 reads FQNNGV. CDR3 in amino acids: CASSHAQLAGGQRSQETQYF. The CDR3, as DNA: TGTGCCAGCAGCCACGCCCAGTTAGCGGGGGGGCAGCGATCCCAAGAGACCCAGTACTTC.

This clonotype was seen ten or more times. This chain uses TRBV20-1 with TRBJ2-5; 7 positions agree with TRBD1. The V segment lost 6 bases and the J segment 1 base; nucleotides outside the gene matches: 8. The CDR3 runs 14 residues. Germline lookup yields CDR1 DFQATT and CDR2 SNEGSKA (reference sequence). CDR3 in DNA: TGCAGTGCCCTCCCCCGGGACAGCCAAGAGACCCAGTACTTC. Translating gives CSALPRDSQETQYF.

In its sample, this clonotype was seen once. Germline and junction disagree at one end, which may indicate a read error. The chain links TRBV3-1 to TRBJ1-3, with TRBD1 as a possible D gene (6 bases). Germline assignment: CDR1 LGHDT and CDR2 YNNKEL (reference sequence). This CDR3 has 15 amino acids. The CDR3 region has the DNA TGTGCCAGCAACCAAGGCAGGGGCTCTGGAAACACCATATATTTT. It translates to CASNQGRGSGNTIYF.

The gene calls are TRBV20-1 and TRBJ2-4, with 8 bases aligning to TRBD1. Gene TRBJ2-7 matches the end of the DNA better, so the J call may be wrong. Per the germline V gene, CDR1 is DFQATT and CDR2 is SNEGSKA (reference sequence). The CDR3 is 13 residues long. The CDR3 region has the DNA TGCAGTGCTGCGACAGGGGTAACGGGCGAGCAGTACTTC. This sequence encodes CSAATGVTGEQYF.

With regard to this clonotype: With a much larger clone just one base away, this may be a read error. The gene calls are TRBV6-1 and TRBJ2-1; 9 bases are a match to TRBD2. The J call may be in error: the DNA end matches TRBJ2-7 better. Germline-derived CDR1 and CDR2 are MNHNS and SASEGT. CDR3 length: 15 amino acids. As DNA, the CDR3 is TGTGCCAGCAGTGCCGGGACTAGCCCAATCAATGAGCAGTACTTC. It specifies CASSAGTSPINEQYF.

This clonotype has only a few counts. Given a much more abundant clone one base away, this may be a read error. The chain employs TRBV20-1 and TRBJ2-6, with D possibly matching TRBD1 (6 bases). The germline gives CDR1 DFQATT, CDR2 SNEGSKA (reference sequence). This CDR3 spans 15 amino acids. In nucleotides, the CDR3 is TGCAGTGCTAGCGACAGGTTTAGAGGGGTCAACGTCCTGACTTTC. This translates into CSASDRFRGVNVLTF.

This chain connects TRBV10-3 to TRBJ1-1; no clear D. The V and J ends lost 3 bases and 3 bases respectively, with 8 bases between them. This CDR3 comprises 13 residues. CDR1 is ENHRY and CDR2 is SYGVKD in the germline V gene. CDR3 sequence (DNA): TGTGCCATCAGTGAAATCACAGACACTGAAGCTTTCTTT. It translates to CAISEITDTEAFF.

Many counts were recorded for this clonotype. The chain carries TRBV20-1 and TRBJ2-7; D is undetermined. The CDR3 extends over 14 amino acids. V was trimmed by 0 bases and J by 2 bases, leaving 11 bases between them. CDR1 DFQATT and CDR2 SNEGSKA come from the germline V gene (reference sequence). As DNA, the CDR3 is TGCAGTGCTAGAGAGGGGTTCCAACCCTACGAGCAGTACTTC. It is translated as CSAREGFQPYEQYF.

The chain has TRBV3-1 and TRBJ2-7; D is ambiguous. CDR3 length: 12 residues. V was pared by 4 bases and J by 7 bases, with 11 bases between. Germline V lookup: CDR1 LGHDT, CDR2 YNNKEL (reference sequence). The CDR3 is CASSLFRHEQYF. CDR3 DNA sequence: TGTGCCAGCAGCCTCTTTCGGCATGAGCAGTACTTC.

V gene TRBV27 combines with J gene TRBJ2-5; 7 nucleotides match TRBD2. This CDR3 is built from 16 residues. Per germline, CDR1 MNHEY and CDR2 SMNVEV (reference sequence). With 2 bases clipped from V and 5 bases from J, the junction kept 11 bases outside the gene matches. CDR3 DNA: TGTGCCAGCAGTTTAGGGGTAGTGGCGGGAGAGGAGACCCAGTACTTC. It translates to CASSLGVVAGEETQYF.

In this sample, this clonotype turned up a few times. V and J are TRBV10-3 and TRBJ2-7, with a weak D call TRBD2 (6 bases). This CDR3 spans 15 amino acids. CDR1 is ENHRY and CDR2 is SYGVKD in the germline V gene. Trimming cost V 9 bases and J 2 bases, with 20 bases left between them. Here the CDR3 reads CAIAHPGVGTYEQYF. CDR3 nucleotides: TGTGCCATAGCCCACCCGGGAGTGGGGACCTACGAGCAGTACTTC.

This clonotype turned up a few times. A much larger clone differs from this one at a single base, so this may be a read error. The chain joins TRBV4-1 to TRBJ2-5; 9 nucleotides agree with TRBD2. The CDR3 extends over 18 amino acids. Germline V CDR1 and CDR2: MGHRA, YSYEKL. The V segment lost 4 bases and the J segment 4 bases; nucleotides outside the gene matches: 16. CDR3 protein: CASSPGRPAGGPLETQYF. The CDR3 nucleotides read TGCGCCAGCAGCCCGGGAAGACCAGCGGGAGGTCCCTTAGAGACCCAGTACTTC.

This clonotype was seen many times. The chain uses TRBV11-2 and TRBJ1-1; D gene uncertain. The CDR3 is 15 amino acids. Germline assignment: CDR1 SGHAT and CDR2 FQNNGV. V dropped 2 bases and J dropped 0 bases, with 10 bases sitting between them. CDR3: CASSLTPGMNTEAFF. The CDR3, as DNA: TGTGCCAGCAGCTTAACGCCAGGCATGAACACTGAAGCTTTCTTT. The variable domain in full, completed from reference TRBV11-2 and TRBJ1-1, reads EAGVAQSPRYKIIEKRQSVAFWCNPISGHATLYWYQQILGQGPKLLIQFQNNGVVDDSQLPKDRFSAERLKGVDSTLKIQPAKLEDSAVYLCASSLTPGMNTEAFFGQGTRLTVV.